This T cell receptor beta chain was sequenced in a study of OX40 agonist ivuxolimab in advanced cancers. Regarding the study in general: Ivuxolimab, which targeted the costimulatory receptor OX40 (CD134), was an agonistic, fully human IgG2 monoclonal antibody. Intravenous ivuxolimab was administered to patients every 2 weeks at six dose levels: 0.01, 0.1, 0.3, 1.5, 3 and 10 mg/kg. Among the roughly 50 dose-escalation patients, some 19 had hepatocellular carcinoma, roughly 15 melanoma, 9 renal cell carcinoma and 9 head and neck cancer. The dose-escalation cohort was 82.7% male with a mean age of about 65 years, ranging from roughly 23 to 85. Prior anti-PD-1, anti-PD-L1 or anti-CTLA-4 therapy was permitted, and approximately 41% of dose-escalation patients had received checkpoint inhibitors. Partial responses occurred in three dose-escalation patients: two with cutaneous melanoma and one with hepatocellular carcinoma. The point of sequencing TCRbeta in the periphery was to test whether ivuxolimab changed TCR sequence diversity and drove clonal T-cell expansion. The paper covers the monotherapy dose-escalation part of the phase I ivuxolimab trial, which included N ≈ 50 patients. General conclusions and limits of the study: At doses of 0.1 to 3.0 mg/kg, clonal expansion of both CD4+ and CD8+ T cells in blood was seen between baseline and week 6. In partial responders in the 0.1-3.0 mg/kg groups, normalized peripheral clonal expansion was found to be among the lowest, especially among CD8+ T cells. Antigen specificity was not determined for the clonally expanded peripheral T cells. Low levels of normalized T-cell clonal expansion were also seen in some patients who did not respond. After ivuxolimab, expanded clones were on average more numerous among CD8+ T cells than among CD4+ T cells.

Deletion took 2 bases off V and 7 bases off J, with a span of 9 bases between the germline ends. Per the germline V gene, SGHRS is the CDR1 and YFSETQ is the CDR2. Reading from cysteine to phenylalanine, the CDR3 counts 13 amino acids. The entry retains the CDR3 DNA only, 39 bases that are in frame from base 1. The trial excluded patients who had a history of autoimmune disease or who were on systemic immunosuppression. In every dose cohort, peripheral blood was drawn for TCR sequencing at baseline, cycle 4 day 1, and cycle 7 day 1. Samples were obtained from an open-label, multicenter, first-in-human phase I dose-escalation trial of ivuxolimab. Adults with locally advanced or metastatic melanoma, renal cell, hepatocellular, or head and neck squamous cell carcinoma were enrolled in the trial. CD4+ and CD8+ T cells were sorted separately from peripheral blood before TCR sequencing. Genomic DNA was extracted from sorted cells for sequencing of the TCRbeta CDR3 region. The immunoSEQ Assay was used for sequencing of TCRbeta CDR3 regions. Sourced from immuneACCESS, this table was stored by TCRdb with only in-frame sequences that have V and J called. A share of the clones is absent; for the studies checked, an unresolved V gene accounts for under half, and the remainder has no known explanation. The sample table contains roughly 84,000 clones; only one count was recorded for about 84% of them. The biggest ten clones account for 3.5% to 6% of the sample.

Concerning this clone: Its recognized antigen is unknown. One base away there is no much larger clone; base qualities are not given.

Sequenced material: CD4+ or CD8+ T cells sorted from blood, taken in a trial of the OX40 agonist ivuxolimab. The rearrangement joined TRBV5-1 to TRBJ2-2; the D gene is possibly TRBD1 or TRBD2, each agreeing over 5 bases. The receptor was derived from an adult with an advanced solid tumor such as melanoma, head and neck, liver or kidney cancer. The CDR3 here reads CASSFGGDGELFF. The bases read TGCGCCAGCAGCTTTGGGGGAGACGGGGAGCTGTTTTTT.